A single sample gave rise to the 13 T cell receptor beta chains below, sequenced in a study of human T cells and chemical hapten exposure. TCRdb reprocessed the RACE reads via MiXCR and lists one record per CDR3 protein. The data contain tens of thousands of distinct CDR3 sequences, roughly 10% of them singletons. The sample's time point: patch test 2, 6 weeks after DPC sensitization. Described treatment: therapeutic diphenylcyclopropenone sensitization with weekly scalp DPC. Blood, whole and unfractionated, served as the source for total RNA extraction. The sequenced sample was whole blood, obtained in connection with sensitization to the hapten diphenylcyclopropenone (DPC). The receptors were gathered from a woman in her 30s with alopecia areata. Some clones in this sample may be carry-over from other donors' samples.

This clonotype was observed a handful of times. The rearrangement joins TRBV5-4 to TRBJ2-2, with D perhaps TRBD1 (6 bases). The V gene lost 4 bases and the J gene lost 2 bases, with 15 bases spanning the gap. Looked up from germline, CDR1 is SGHNT and CDR2 is YYREEE (reference sequence). The CDR3 is 16 residues long. The CDR3 protein is CASSKMDSKNTGELFF. DNA of the CDR3: TGTGCCAGCAGCAAGATGGACAGTAAAAACACCGGGGAGCTGTTTTTT.

The rearrangement joins TRBV12-3 or TRBV12-4 to TRBJ1-3; D perhaps matches TRBD1 (6 bases). The CDR3 spans 15 residues. V was shortened by 1 base and J by 3 bases, with 10 bases between the two germline ends. CDR3 DNA sequence: TGTGCCAGCAGTTTAGGAGGGGGTAATGGAAACACCATATATTTT. Its protein product is CASSLGGGNGNTIYF.

The chain is built from TRBV7-9 and TRBJ2-6; D is unclear. The CDR3 runs 17 residues. V was shortened by 2 bases and J by 0 bases, with 11 bases between the two germline ends. Germline V CDR1 and CDR2: SEHNR, FQNEAQ (reference sequence). CDR3 region: CASSLTSGASGANVLTF. The CDR3 DNA follows: TGTGCCAGCAGCTTAACATCTGGAGCCTCTGGGGCCAACGTCCTGACTTTC. Based on the CDR3 plus reference TRBV7-9 and TRBJ2-6, the full variable domain is DTGVSQNPRHKITKRGQNVTFRCDPISEHNRLYWYRQTLGQGPEFLTYFQNEAQLEKSRLLSDRFSAERPKGSFSTLEIQRTEQGDSAMYLCASSLTSGASGANVLTFGAGSRLTVL.

This clonotype was seen only a few times. V and J are TRBV28 and TRBJ1-4; D is perhaps TRBD1 (5 bases). V lost 6 bases and J lost 5, with 10 bases in between. The germline V gene has CDR1 MDHEN and CDR2 SYDVKM. This CDR3 spans 13 amino acids. The CDR3: CASRPGGNEKLFF. The CDR3 DNA follows: TGTGCCAGCAGACCTGGGGGAAATGAAAAACTGTTTTTT. The whole variable domain, remainder taken from reference TRBV28 and TRBJ1-4, is DVKVTQSSRYLVKRTGEKVFLECVQDMDHENMFWYRQDPGLGLRLIYFSYDVKMKEKGDIPEGYSVSREKKERFSLILESASTNQTSMYLCASRPGGNEKLFFGSGTQLSVL.

This clonotype was picked up many times. The chain employs TRBV4-3 and TRBJ2-7; D not resolved. The germline V and J ends were trimmed by 2 bases and 7 bases, with 12 bases remaining between them. Germline V gene sequence: CDR1 LGHNA, CDR2 YSLEER. The CDR3 totals 13 residues. For the CDR3, the DNA is TGCGCCAGCAGCCAACGTCAGGAATTGGAGCAGTACTTC. This gives the protein CASSQRQELEQYF.

About this clonotype itself: A much larger clone differs from this one at a single base, so this may be a read error. The rearrangement links TRBV18 to TRBJ1-3; D ambiguous. CDR3 size: 13 residues. Germline CDR1 KGHSH, CDR2 LQKENI. The CDR3 loop is CANAGLSENTIYF. CDR3 sequence (DNA): TGTGCCAACGCGGGCCTCTCTGAAAACACCATATATTTT.

This clonotype appeared a few times. The V gene is TRBV2, the J gene TRBJ1-4, with TRBD1 matching over 9 bases. The V and J ends lost 6 bases and 5 bases, in that order; junction bases with no gene match: 1. Germline CDR1 SNHLY, CDR2 FYNNEI. The CDR3 runs to 13 residues. The CDR3 DNA is TGTGCCAGCAGCGGGACAGGGAATGAAAAACTGTTTTTT. It codes for CASSGTGNEKLFF.

This clonotype was counted many times. At one end, the junction sequence differs from germline, possibly due to a read error. The chain is built from TRBV7-3 and TRBJ1-1, with 8 bases aligning to TRBD1. The length of the CDR3 is 13 residues. CDR1 is SGHTA, CDR2 FQGTGA, per germline. This CDR3 reads CASSPGGETEVFF. For the CDR3, the DNA is TGTGCCAGCAGCCCAGGGGGCGAGACTGAAGTTTTCTTT.

This clonotype appeared a few times. The chain couples TRBV11-2 to TRBJ1-4; D not certain. Germline assignment: CDR1 SGHAT and CDR2 FQNNGV. This CDR3 has 14 amino acids. V was shortened by 5 bases and J by 0 bases, with 7 bases between the two germline ends. Here the CDR3 reads CASSPPATNEKLFF. Written as DNA, the CDR3 is TGTGCCAGCAGCCCTCCGGCAACTAATGAAAAACTGTTTTTT.

The CDR3 is CASSLRQPRTGELFF. DNA of the CDR3: TGTGCCAGCAGTTTAAGGCAGCCGCGCACCGGGGAGCTGTTTTTT. V gene TRBV28 combines with J gene TRBJ2-2; unclear D gene. V was clipped by 2 bases and J by 4 bases, with 11 bases between them. Germline values: CDR1 MDHEN, CDR2 SYDVKM. This CDR3 has 15 residues.

The table lists this clonotype with many counts. The rearrangement joins TRBV15 to TRBJ1-1; D ambiguous. CDR1 and CDR2 from the germline V gene are LNHNV and YYDKDF (reference sequence). The CDR3 has 15 residues. Trimming shortened V by 6 bases and J by 1 base, and 15 bases separated the two germline ends. CDR3 amino acids: CATSIDGPPNTEAFF. The CDR3 nucleotides read TGTGCCACCAGTATTGATGGGCCACCGAACACTGAAGCTTTCTTT.

There are many counts of this clonotype. V is TRBV7-6 and J is TRBJ2-2; possible D gene TRBD2, 6 bases. CDR3 length equals 15 residues. The germline V and J ends were trimmed by 5 bases and 10 bases, with 20 bases remaining between them. Germline CDR1 SGHVS, CDR2 FNYEAQ. In DNA form, the CDR3 reads TGTGCCAGCAGCGGCAGCGGGTCCCCCCTCGAGGAGCTGTTTTTT. As protein: CASSGSGSPLEELFF.

This rearrangement joins TRBV6-2 or TRBV6-3 to TRBJ2-1; no definite D call. Per germline, CDR1 MNHEY and CDR2 SVGEGT. The CDR3 contains 13 residues. V was trimmed by 2 bases and J by 3 bases, leaving 5 bases between them. The CDR3: CASSYQIYNEQFF. In DNA, the CDR3 is TGTGCCAGCAGTTACCAGATCTACAATGAGCAGTTCTTC.